This TCR beta chain was recorded in a study of cytomegalovirus exposure and HLA in healthy donors. Study context: The roughly 130 validation repertoires used the same platform as the roughly 610 first-cohort repertoires, a later analysis reported.

This CDR3 has 14 amino acids. V lost 4 bases, J lost 6 bases, and 12 bases lay in between. Germline lookup yields CDR1 MNHEY and CDR2 SMNVEV (reference sequence). Remarks on this clone: What it binds is not known.

Study outcomes and limitations: Cytomegalovirus association was listed for under 200 TCR beta chains. Most TCR sequences proved rare, with some public TCRs found in many donors.

Here immunoSEQ multiplex PCR was the method, and the copy in TCRdb shows in-frame clones only, minus some. The sample carries over 200,000 clones, around four fifths recorded once. The chain has TRBV27 and TRBJ1-4; D is undetermined. The clonotype was recovered from a young woman in good health and CMV-seronegative. The sample consisted of PBMCs. In DNA form, the CDR3 reads TGTGCCAGCAGTTGGACGGGCTCCCATGAAAAACTGTTTTTT. It is translated as CASSWTGSHEKLFF.